This TCR beta chain derives from a study of cytomegalovirus exposure and HLA in healthy donors. Study-level findings and limits: Later analysis found that TCR beta chains associated with HLA were more clonally expanded than other, equally common chains. A missense variant in DCLRE1C was later tied to TCR beta V- and J-gene trimming.

On this clone itself: Its antigen is still unknown.

This CDR3 contains 14 residues. Germline lookup yields CDR1 SNHLY and CDR2 FYNNEI. V was cut by 5 bases and J by 0 bases, with 10 bases left in between. The primer mix had 60 Vbeta and 13 Jbeta primers. Using immunoSEQ multiplex PCR, the repertoire was profiled, and TCRdb retains in-frame clones only, with some absent. Its table lists around 210,000 clones. What was sequenced was PBMCs. This receptor was identified in a woman aged 25 to 45 in good health and CMV-seropositive. The chain has TRBV2 and TRBJ1-1, with D possibly being TRBD1 (5 bases). CDR3 in amino acids: CASSYGTLNTEAFF. Here the CDR3 DNA reads TGTGCCAGCAGTTACGGGACTCTGAACACTGAAGCTTTCTTT.